The next 27 T cell receptor beta chains were all read from a single sample in a study of T cell repertoires in cytomegalovirus infection. These receptors have no known antigen. TCRdb fed the reads into MiXCR, producing one record per CDR3 protein. Of about 900,000 distinct CDR3 sequences listed, 31% are singletons. The material sequenced was cultured CD8+ T cells from PBMCs, taken from culture after CMV antigen stimulation. The receptor set was obtained from a human donor in good health (CMV status not recorded). Some clones in this sample may be carry-over from other donors' samples.

This clonotype was recorded at least ten times. The CDR3 spells CASSLDPIGRYSNQPQHF. In nucleotides, the CDR3 is TGTGCCAGCAGCTTAGACCCCATAGGACGGTATAGCAATCAGCCCCAGCATTTT. The chain links TRBV7-6 to TRBJ1-5; D uncertain. The V gene's germline CDR1 is SGHVS and CDR2 FNYEAQ. V was shortened by 1 base and J by 0 bases, with 16 bases between the two germline ends. The CDR3 has 18 residues.

The rearrangement links TRBV28 to TRBJ1-3; D is unresolved. CDR3 length: 15 residues. Trimming took 3 bases from V and 0 from J, leaving 9 bases between them. CDR1 and CDR2 (germline): MDHEN, SYDVKM. The CDR3 region has the DNA TGTGCCAGCAGTTTCTCTGAAGGCTCTGGAAACACCATATATTTT. The encoded protein is CASSFSEGSGNTIYF.

This clonotype was detected many times. V gene TRBV7-8 combines with J gene TRBJ2-3, with 7 bases lining up with TRBD1. This CDR3 contains 17 residues. Germline lookup yields CDR1 SGHVS and CDR2 FQNEAQ. The trim removed 1 base at V and 3 bases at J, leaving 10 bases unmatched. DNA for the CDR3: TGTGCCAGCAGCTTAGGACACCGGAACAGGGGAACAGATACGCAGTATTTT. As protein: CASSLGHRNRGTDTQYF.

This clonotype was counted a few times. This chain joins TRBV19 and TRBJ1-2; weak D call: TRBD1 (6 bases). The V end lost 7 bases, the J end lost 4 bases, and 7 bases lay between the germline ends. This CDR3 has 11 residues. Germline CDR1 LNHDA, CDR2 SQIVND (reference sequence). CDR3 coding DNA: TGTGCCAGTATGGACAGCTATGGCTACACCTTC. Its protein is CASMDSYGYTF.

This clonotype has a count of ten or more. The chain links TRBV4-1 to TRBJ1-1; D unresolved. The CDR3 is 13 residues long. V lost 2 bases, J lost 1 base, and 5 bases lay in between. The germline V gene has CDR1 MGHRA and CDR2 YSYEKL. The CDR3 coding sequence is TGCGCCAGCAGCCAACGTGGGAACACTGAAGCTTTCTTT. Translation gives CASSQRGNTEAFF.

This clonotype was counted a few times. V is TRBV6-1 and J is TRBJ2-7, with D perhaps TRBD1 (6 bases). The CDR3 is 14 residues long. V dropped 9 bases and J dropped 0 bases, with 15 bases sitting between them. Germline loops: CDR1 MNHNS, CDR2 SASEGT. The CDR3 DNA reads as TGTGCCAGTTCGGGACACAAGAGCTCCTACGAGCAGTACTTC. Encoded protein: CASSGHKSSYEQYF.

V is TRBV20-1 and J is TRBJ2-1; 13 nucleotides agree with TRBD2. CDR3 length equals 18 residues. CDR1 is DFQATT, CDR2 SNEGSKA, per germline (reference sequence). With 3 bases clipped from V and 0 bases from J, the junction kept 8 bases outside the gene matches. The CDR3 sequence is CSASTSGGGLTSYNEQFF. In nucleotides, the CDR3 is TGCAGTGCTAGTACTAGCGGGGGGGGCTTAACCTCCTACAATGAGCAGTTCTTC.

CDR3 nucleotide sequence: TGTGCCAGCAGCCCCCTTTTCCCCCCAGATACGCAGTATTTT. As protein: CASSPLFPPDTQYF. The chain uses TRBV5-8 and TRBJ2-3; D uncertain. CDR1 is SGHTS, CDR2 YDEGEE, per germline. There are 14 residues in the CDR3. Between the trimmed V and J ends, which lost 4 bases and 4 bases, there was a span of 13 bases.

This clonotype was seen only a few times. This chain uses TRBV6-2 or TRBV6-3 with TRBJ2-1, with 7 bases that match TRBD1. This CDR3 contains 17 residues. V dropped 5 bases and J dropped 3; count of bases not matched to a gene: 13. Looked up from germline, CDR1 is MNHEY and CDR2 is SVGEGT. The CDR3: CASSNPRVGGSYNEQFF. The CDR3 region has the DNA TGTGCCAGCAGTAACCCTCGAGTAGGGGGCAGCTACAATGAGCAGTTCTTC.

This clonotype was picked up a small number of times. The rearrangement links TRBV6-2 or TRBV6-3 to TRBJ1-6; TRBD1 matches 7 bases. The CDR3 contains 17 residues. J was trimmed by 7 bases and V by 6 bases; bases with no gene match: 15. Germline V gene sequence: CDR1 MNHEY, CDR2 SVGEGT. CDR3 residues: CASRYTAGQRSNSPLHF. Written as DNA, the CDR3 is TGTGCCAGCAGATACACCGCGGGACAGCGGTCGAATTCACCCCTCCACTTT.

Ten or more counts support this clonotype. The genes are TRBV10-2 and TRBJ1-4; a possible D gene is TRBD1 (5 bases). Per germline, CDR1 WSHSY and CDR2 SAAADI. The V end lost 6 bases, the J end lost 7 bases, and 12 bases lay between the germline ends. There are 13 residues in the CDR3. The CDR3 region is CASSERGREKLFF. CDR3 in DNA: TGCGCCAGCAGCGAGAGGGGACGTGAAAAACTGTTTTTT.

The rearrangement links TRBV12-3 or TRBV12-4 to TRBJ1-1; a possible D gene is TRBD1 (6 bases). Trimming removed 10 bases from V and 10 bases from J, with 25 bases in between. The CDR3 spans 14 residues. CDR3 amino acids: CANSNTGTKRVAFF. The DNA of the CDR3 is TGTGCCAACAGCAATACAGGGACGAAACGGGTAGCTTTCTTT.

The J gene is TRBJ2-3, the V gene TRBV6-5; 10 bases are shared with TRBD2. The CDR3 contains 12 residues. The junction had 1 base not matched to a gene; V was cut back by 7 bases and J by 6 bases. CDR1 and CDR2 from the germline V gene are MNHEY and SVGAGI. The CDR3 DNA is TGTGCCAGCAAGACTAGCGGGGATACGCAGTATTTT. It yields the protein CASKTSGDTQYF.

The chain couples TRBV4-1 to TRBJ2-2; weak D call: TRBD1 (6 bases). V gave up 2 bases and J gave up 6 bases, with 10 bases separating them. The CDR3 runs 14 residues. Germline assignment: CDR1 MGHRA and CDR2 YSYEKL. The CDR3 DNA sequence: TGCGCCAGCAGCCAACATCAGGGGTCCGGGGAGCTGTTTTTT. Its protein product is CASSQHQGSGELFF.

With regard to this clonotype: An end of the junction does not agree with germline; a read error may underlie this. V is TRBV7-6 and J is TRBJ2-5; D gene ambiguous. Germline lookup yields CDR1 SGHVS and CDR2 FNYEAQ. This CDR3 has 13 amino acids. CDR3 protein: CASSPSPAGTQYF. CDR3 DNA: TGTGCTAGCAGCCCCTCCCCAGCCGGGACCCAGTACTTC.

The V call is TRBV12-3 or TRBV12-4, the J call TRBJ2-3; the D gene is possibly TRBD2 (7 bases). V shed 7 bases and J shed 6 bases, with 14 bases lying between them. The CDR3 runs to 13 residues. The DNA for the CDR3 is TGTGCCAGCATTGGGGGGGGCCTTGATACGCAGTATTTT. Encoded protein: CASIGGGLDTQYF.

The chain couples TRBV4-1 to TRBJ2-7; D is ambiguous. Germline V gene sequence: CDR1 MGHRA, CDR2 YSYEKL. CDR3 length equals 12 residues. With 0 bases removed from V and 4 bases from J, the gap between germline ends came to 4 bases. Here the CDR3 DNA reads TGCGCCAGCAGCCAAGATGAATACGAGCAGTACTTC. It encodes CASSQDEYEQYF.

This clonotype has at least ten counts. Here the CDR3 DNA reads TGTGCCAGCAGCCCTAGTGGGGGTAATCAGCCCCAGCATTTT. The encoded protein is CASSPSGGNQPQHF. The chain combines TRBV7-9 with TRBJ1-5; D is possibly TRBD1 (5 bases). This CDR3 is 14 amino acids long. Germline V lookup: CDR1 SEHNR, CDR2 FQNEAQ (reference sequence). The germline V and J ends were trimmed by 5 bases and 4 bases, with 12 bases remaining between them.

This clonotype came up a few times. The rearrangement joins TRBV7-3 to TRBJ2-5; TRBD2 matches at 7 bases. V shed 4 bases and J 4 bases; nucleotides not matched to a gene: 9. The CDR3 sequence is 15 residues long. The germline gives CDR1 SGHTA, CDR2 FQGTGA. This CDR3 reads CASSSRRGGGETQYF. The CDR3 region has the DNA TGTGCCAGCAGCTCGAGGCGGGGCGGGGGAGAGACCCAGTACTTC.

The chain uses TRBV4-2 and TRBJ1-2, with 7 bases aligning to TRBD1. The CDR3 consists of 16 residues. J was trimmed by 5 bases and V by 0 bases; bases with no gene match: 9. Germline-derived CDR1 and CDR2 are LGHNA and YNFKEQ. This CDR3 is CASSQEETGTVYGYTF. Written as DNA, the CDR3 is TGTGCCAGCAGCCAAGAGGAAACCGGGACAGTGTATGGCTACACCTTC.

As for this clonotype: This may be a read error: a much more frequent sequence differs by one nucleotide. The chain couples TRBV7-9 to TRBJ2-5; D uncertain. CDR1 SEHNR and CDR2 FQNEAQ come from the germline V gene (reference sequence). This CDR3 spans 13 amino acids. CDR3 nucleotide sequence: TGTGTCAGCAGCCAAGAAGGACAAGAGACCCAGTACTTC. Translating gives CVSSQEGQETQYF.

The V call is TRBV6-4, the J call TRBJ2-5; 14 bases map to TRBD2. The CDR3 is 15 amino acids. The V segment lost 6 bases and the J segment 5 bases; nucleotides outside the gene matches: 5. Germline CDR1 reads MRHNA; CDR2 reads SNTAGT. The CDR3 bases are TGTGCCAGCAGCGAGGGACTAGCGGGGGTGGAGACCCAGTACTTC. The encoded protein is CASSEGLAGVETQYF.

This rearrangement joins TRBV7-8 to TRBJ2-1; TRBD1 agrees at 8 bases. Germline V gene lookup returns CDR1 SGHVS and CDR2 FQNEAQ. The trim removed 5 bases at V and 4 bases at J, leaving 10 bases unmatched. CDR3 size: 16 residues. CDR3 nucleotides: TGTGCCAGCAGCCCCACGGGACAGGACACGTACAATGAGCAGTTCTTC. This codes for CASSPTGQDTYNEQFF. Full variable domain (remainder filled in from reference TRBV7-8 and TRBJ2-1): GAGVSQSPRYKVAKRGQDVALRCDPISGHVSLFWYQQALGQGPEFLTYFQNEAQLDKSGLPSDRFFAERPEGSVSTLKIQRTQQEDSAVYLCASSPTGQDTYNEQFFGPGTRLTVL.

The V and J genes are TRBV7-3 and TRBJ1-2, with 7 positions matching TRBD1. With V trimmed by 5 bases and J by 4 bases, 10 bases remained unmatched. The germline V gene has CDR1 SGHTA and CDR2 FQGTGA. The CDR3 is made up of 15 amino acids. The CDR3 nucleotides are TGTGCCAGCAGCCCCGCAGGGGGTAGCGGCTATGGCTACACCTTC. The encoded protein is CASSPAGGSGYGYTF.

The chain uses TRBV19 and TRBJ1-5; the match to TRBD1 covers 7 bases. V shed 10 bases, J shed 5 bases, and the junction held 14 bases outside the gene matches. CDR1 is LNHDA and CDR2 is SQIVND in the germline V gene (reference sequence). The CDR3 spans 15 residues. CDR3 DNA sequence: TGTGCCACAAACGGACAGGCCAAATATTATCAGCCCCAGCATTTT. Its translation: CATNGQAKYYQPQHF.

This chain uses TRBV6-6 with TRBJ1-6; D is undetermined. CDR1 MNHNY and CDR2 SVGAGI come from the germline V gene (reference sequence). CDR3 size: 16 residues. Between the trimmed V and J ends, which lost 0 bases and 7 bases, there was a span of 13 bases. The DNA for the CDR3 is TGTGCCAGCAGTTACTCGACCGCCGAGGAGAATTCACCCCTCCACTTT. As protein: CASSYSTAEENSPLHF.

The chain has TRBV29-1 and TRBJ2-1, with 8 bases identical to TRBD2. V shed 5 bases and J 0 bases; nucleotides not matched to a gene: 6. Germline V gene data show CDR1 as SQVTM and CDR2 as ANQGSEA. This CDR3 region has 15 residues. Here the CDR3 reads CSVPNGGGSYNEQFF. The CDR3 region has the DNA TGCAGCGTTCCTAACGGGGGGGGCTCCTACAATGAGCAGTTCTTC.